This TCR beta chain derives from a study of blood T cell repertoires in COVID-19. Whole-study context: Sources were T cells, B-cell-depleted T cells, or PBMCs; the material itself was cDNA or gDNA.

In the original workflow: Amplification with reference gene primers provided the estimates of nucleated cell counts. Clones were sequenced by immunoSEQ multiplex PCR, and TCRdb holds only the in-frame ones, with some missing. V, J and clone size are taken as reported in that table, and D and trimming were inferred from the DNA itself. The table lists 200,000 to 300,000 clones, more than 85% of them singletons, with under 9% in the top ten. The CDR3 covers 13 residues. Per germline, CDR1 SGHRS and CDR2 YFSETQ. Germline trimming cut 7 bases from V and 10 bases from J; bases unmatched to any gene: 8. The chain employs TRBV5-1 and TRBJ1-6; the match to TRBD1 covers 7 bases. The receptor's source is a woman in her 70s with active or convalescent COVID-19. Specimen: peripheral blood. The CDR3 reads CASSDRVNSPLHF. The CDR3 DNA is TGCGCCAGCTCCGACAGGGTCAACTCACCCCTCCACTTT.